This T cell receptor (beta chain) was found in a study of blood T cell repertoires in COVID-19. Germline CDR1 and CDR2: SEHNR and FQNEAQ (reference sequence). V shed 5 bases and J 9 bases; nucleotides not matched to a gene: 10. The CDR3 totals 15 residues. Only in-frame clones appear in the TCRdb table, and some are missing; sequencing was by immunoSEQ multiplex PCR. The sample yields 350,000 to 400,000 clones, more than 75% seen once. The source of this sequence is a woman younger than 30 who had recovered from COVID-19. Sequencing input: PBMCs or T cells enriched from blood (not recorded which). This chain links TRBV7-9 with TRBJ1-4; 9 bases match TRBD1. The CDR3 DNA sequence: TGTGCCAGCAGCCCCCCGGGACAGGGAGGTCAAAAACTGTTTTTT. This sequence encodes CASSPPGQGGQKLFF.